One sample yielded the 27 T cell receptor beta chains listed below, sequenced in a study of monozygotic twins with inflammatory bowel disease. TCRdb re-called the 5' RACE reads; every CDR3 protein appears as one record, without DNA. Its listing shows 330,000 or so distinct CDR3 sequences. Sequencing input: blood. Receptors were obtained from a human donor with ulcerative colitis or Crohn's disease, or a healthy co-twin of an affected twin (not recorded which).

This chain connects TRBV5-6 to TRBJ1-1. Germline values: CDR1 SGHDT, CDR2 YYEEEE. The CDR3 spans 15 residues. CDR3 loop: CASSLFTNLNTEAFF.

The genes are TRBV2 and TRBJ2-7; TCRdb picks TRBD1, but there is no DNA to check that call. This CDR3 has 14 residues. The V gene's germline CDR1 is SNHLY and CDR2 FYNNEI. CDR3 region: CASSTTGIIYEQYF.

V gene TRBV30 combines with J gene TRBJ2-2; TCRdb lists TRBD2, though no DNA is available to test this call. This CDR3 has 14 amino acids. The V gene's germline CDR1 is GTSNPN and CDR2 SVGIG (reference sequence). This chain's CDR3 is CAWTGLMSTGELFF.

The chain couples TRBV9 to TRBJ2-1; absent DNA, TCRdb's TRBD1 call cannot be checked. Germline CDR1 and CDR2: SGDLS and YYNGEE. CDR3 size: 14 residues. The CDR3 here is CASSPGGFGDEQFF.

The genes are TRBV15 and TRBJ1-1; TCRdb indicates TRBD1, and absent DNA this call remains unverified. CDR3 length: 13 residues. CDR1 is LNHNV, CDR2 YYDKDF, per germline (reference sequence). This CDR3 reads CATGGGMNTEAFF. Full variable domain (missing parts from reference TRBV15 and TRBJ1-1): DAMVIQNPRYQVTQFGKPVTLSCSQTLNHNVMYWYQQKSSQAPKLLFHYYDKDFNNEADTPDNFQSRRPNTSFCFLDIRSPGLGDTAMYLCATGGGMNTEAFFGQGTRLTVV.

The chain links TRBV18 to TRBJ1-5; lacking DNA, the TRBD1 call made by TCRdb goes unchecked. Germline assignment: CDR1 KGHSH and CDR2 LQKENI. The CDR3 covers 15 residues. CDR3 sequence reads: CASSPTDRYNQPQHF.

The chain links TRBV12-3 or TRBV12-4 to TRBJ2-6. The CDR3 has 16 amino acids. This CDR3 is CASSPAARSGANVLTF.

The rearrangement uses TRBV29-1 and TRBJ2-3. The CDR3 totals 13 residues. Germline CDR1 reads SQVTM; CDR2 reads ANQGSEA. CDR3 sequence: CSVVGRLTDTQYF.

The rearrangement links TRBV30 to TRBJ1-3. The CDR3 sequence is 12 residues long. Germline CDR1 and CDR2: GTSNPN and SVGIG (reference sequence). The CDR3 loop reads CAWSVRRDTIYF.

The rearrangement joins TRBV6-6 to TRBJ2-7; the TCRdb D gene call, TRBD1, has no DNA to confirm it. The CDR3 has 13 amino acids. CDR1 and CDR2 from the germline V gene are MNHNY and SVGAGI (reference sequence). The CDR3 sequence is CASSRGTGNEQYF.

V and J are TRBV15 and TRBJ2-3; TCRdb indicates TRBD2, and absent DNA this call remains unverified. Germline-derived CDR1 and CDR2 are LNHNV and YYDKDF (reference sequence). There are 14 residues in the CDR3. CDR3 residues: CATTSGVNTDTQYF.

The chain joins TRBV5-5 to TRBJ1-6; TCRdb designates TRBD1, a call that cannot be tested without DNA. From germline, CDR1 is SGHKS and CDR2 YYEKEE (reference sequence). CDR3 length: 13 amino acids. This CDR3 reads CASSPPQGSPLHF.

The chain carries TRBV18 and TRBJ1-1. This CDR3 spans 14 amino acids. CDR1 KGHSH and CDR2 LQKENI come from the germline V gene. CDR3 residues: CASSWQDVNTEAFF.

V usage is TRBV19 and J usage is TRBJ2-1; TCRdb's D call of TRBD2 is untestable without DNA. CDR1 is LNHDA and CDR2 is SQIVND in the germline V gene (reference sequence). The CDR3 consists of 14 residues. CDR3: CASSARRLQSDQFF. The full variable domain, its missing parts supplied by reference TRBV19 and TRBJ2-1, is DGGITQSPKYLFRKEGQNVTLSCEQNLNHDAMYWYRQDPGQGLRLIYYSQIVNDFQKGDIAEGYSVSREKKESFPLTVTSAQKNPTAFYLCASSARRLQSDQFFGPGTRLTVL.

This rearrangement joins TRBV20-1 to TRBJ1-1; TCRdb proposes TRBD1, but this gene call is untestable without DNA. The germline CDR1 and CDR2 sequences are DFQATT and SNEGSKA (reference sequence). The CDR3 covers 15 residues. This CDR3 reads CSASRGVLQNTEAFF.

J is TRBJ2-1 and V is TRBV7-2. Germline loops: CDR1 SGHTA, CDR2 FQGNSA. The CDR3 runs 16 residues. The CDR3 spells CASSPRTRSSYNEQFF.

The gene calls are TRBV20-1 and TRBJ2-5; TCRdb names TRBD2, which stays unverified in the absence of DNA. The CDR3 is made up of 15 amino acids. The germline V gene has CDR1 DFQATT and CDR2 SNEGSKA (reference sequence). The CDR3: CSALTSGTSEETQYF.

The V gene is TRBV30, the J gene TRBJ2-6. This CDR3 has 14 amino acids. Germline V CDR1 and CDR2: GTSNPN, SVGIG (reference sequence). CDR3 amino acids: CALQVLSGANVLTF.

This chain connects TRBV4-1 to TRBJ2-1. Germline V CDR1 and CDR2: MGHRA, YSYEKL. This CDR3 spans 13 amino acids. The CDR3 region is CASSQESWGEQFF.

The chain carries TRBV9 and TRBJ2-7. The CDR3 loop spans 16 amino acids. CDR1 is SGDLS, CDR2 YYNGEE, per germline. The CDR3: CASSVGVTLNSYEQYF.

J is TRBJ2-2 and V is TRBV14. The germline gives CDR1 SGHDN, CDR2 FVKESK. The CDR3 is made up of 16 amino acids. The CDR3 loop is CASSQAVIGNTGELFF.

V usage is TRBV6-1 and J usage is TRBJ1-1; TCRdb's D gene call, TRBD1, goes unchecked for lack of DNA. CDR1 is MNHNS, CDR2 SASEGT, per germline. The CDR3 extends over 14 amino acids. CDR3: CASSDPGQYPRAFF.

V usage is TRBV5-8 and J usage is TRBJ1-1. The CDR3 consists of 11 residues. CDR1 is SGHTS, CDR2 YDEGEE, per germline. CDR3: CASSFAAEAFF.

The chain combines TRBV7-9 with TRBJ2-3; TCRdb's D call of TRBD2 is untestable without DNA. This CDR3 has 16 amino acids. Germline CDR1 and CDR2: SEHNR and FQNEAQ (reference sequence). CDR3: CASSLAPGALTDTQYF.

The chain couples TRBV2 to TRBJ1-1; TCRdb names TRBD1, which stays unverified in the absence of DNA. The CDR3 spans 14 residues. Germline V gene data show CDR1 as SNHLY and CDR2 as FYNNEI. The CDR3 sequence: CASRLRGLNTEAFF.

The chain is built from TRBV6-5 and TRBJ1-2; TCRdb picks TRBD1, but there is no DNA to check that call. Germline assignment: CDR1 MNHEY and CDR2 SVGAGI. CDR3 length equals 12 residues. The CDR3 protein is CARPQGNYGYTF.

V and J are TRBV29-1 and TRBJ2-1; TCRdb returns TRBD1, unconfirmable since there is no DNA. The V gene's germline CDR1 is SQVTM and CDR2 ANQGSEA. The CDR3 contains 15 residues. CDR3 sequence reads: CSPGGRRKGVGEQFF.